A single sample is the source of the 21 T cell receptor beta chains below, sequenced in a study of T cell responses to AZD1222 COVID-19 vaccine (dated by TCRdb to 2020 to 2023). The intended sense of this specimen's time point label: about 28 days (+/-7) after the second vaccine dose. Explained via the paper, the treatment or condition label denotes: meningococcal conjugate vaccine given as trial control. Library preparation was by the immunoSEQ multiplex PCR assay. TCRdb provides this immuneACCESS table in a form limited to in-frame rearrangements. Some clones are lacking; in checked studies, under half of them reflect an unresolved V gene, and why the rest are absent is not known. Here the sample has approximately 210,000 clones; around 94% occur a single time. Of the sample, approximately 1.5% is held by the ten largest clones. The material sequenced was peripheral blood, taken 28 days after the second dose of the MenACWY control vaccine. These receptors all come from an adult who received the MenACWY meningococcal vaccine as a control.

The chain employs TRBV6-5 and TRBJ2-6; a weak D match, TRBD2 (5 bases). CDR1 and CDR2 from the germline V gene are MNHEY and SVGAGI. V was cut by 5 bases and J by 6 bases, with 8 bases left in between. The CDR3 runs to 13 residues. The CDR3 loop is CASSPREANVLTF. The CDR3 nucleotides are TGTGCCAGCAGTCCCCGGGAGGCCAACGTCCTGACTTTC.

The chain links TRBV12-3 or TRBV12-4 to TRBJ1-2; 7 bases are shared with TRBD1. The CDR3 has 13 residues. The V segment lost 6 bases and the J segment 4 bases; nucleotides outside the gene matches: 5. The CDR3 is CASRSGTVYGYTF. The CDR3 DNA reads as TGTGCCAGCAGATCCGGGACAGTCTATGGCTACACCTTC.

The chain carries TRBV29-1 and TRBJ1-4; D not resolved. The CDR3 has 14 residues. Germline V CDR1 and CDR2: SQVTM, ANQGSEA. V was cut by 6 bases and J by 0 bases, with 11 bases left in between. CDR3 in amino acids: CSVLERATNEKLFF. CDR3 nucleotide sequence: TGCAGCGTGCTTGAAAGGGCAACTAATGAAAAACTGTTTTTT.

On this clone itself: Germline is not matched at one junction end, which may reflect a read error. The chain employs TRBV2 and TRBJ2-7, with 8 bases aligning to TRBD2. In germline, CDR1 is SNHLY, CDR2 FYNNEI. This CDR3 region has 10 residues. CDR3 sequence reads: CSSGSGEQYF. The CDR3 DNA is TGTTCCAGCGGGAGTGGGGAGCAGTACTTC.

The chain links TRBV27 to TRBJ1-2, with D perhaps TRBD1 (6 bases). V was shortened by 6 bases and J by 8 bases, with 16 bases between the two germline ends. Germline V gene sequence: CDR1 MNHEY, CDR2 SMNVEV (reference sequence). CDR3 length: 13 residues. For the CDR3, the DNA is TGTGCCAGCAGCTGGACAGCTGGGGGGGGCTACACCTTC. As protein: CASSWTAGGGYTF.

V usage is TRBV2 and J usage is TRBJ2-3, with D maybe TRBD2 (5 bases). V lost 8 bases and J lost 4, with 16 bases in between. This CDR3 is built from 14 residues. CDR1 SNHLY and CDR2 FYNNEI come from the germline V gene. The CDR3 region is CASPGKGTADTQYF. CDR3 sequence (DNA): TGTGCCAGCCCCGGGAAGGGAACGGCAGATACGCAGTATTTT.

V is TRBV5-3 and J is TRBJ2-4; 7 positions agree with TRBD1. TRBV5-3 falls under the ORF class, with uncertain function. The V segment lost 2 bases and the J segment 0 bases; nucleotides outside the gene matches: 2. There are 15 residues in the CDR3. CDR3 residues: CARSFAGGAKNIQYF. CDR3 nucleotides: TGTGCCAGAAGCTTCGCAGGGGGAGCCAAAAACATTCAGTACTTC.

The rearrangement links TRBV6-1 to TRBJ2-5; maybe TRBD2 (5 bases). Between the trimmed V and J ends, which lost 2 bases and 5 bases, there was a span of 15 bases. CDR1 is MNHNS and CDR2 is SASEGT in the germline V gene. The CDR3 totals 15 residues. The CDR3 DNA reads TGTGCCAGCAGTGAATTTGGCGGCCCGGGGGAGACCCAGTACTTC. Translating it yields CASSEFGGPGETQYF.

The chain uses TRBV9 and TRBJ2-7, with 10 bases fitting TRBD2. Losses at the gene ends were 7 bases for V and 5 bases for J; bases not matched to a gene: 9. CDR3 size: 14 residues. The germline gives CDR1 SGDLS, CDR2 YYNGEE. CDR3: CASGPAGGSDEQYF. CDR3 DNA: TGTGCCAGCGGACCAGCGGGAGGGAGCGACGAGCAGTACTTC.

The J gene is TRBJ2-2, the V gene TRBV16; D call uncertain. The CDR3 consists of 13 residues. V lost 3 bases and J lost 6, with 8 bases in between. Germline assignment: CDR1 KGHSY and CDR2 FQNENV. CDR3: CASSHETAGELFF. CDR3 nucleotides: TGTGCCAGCAGCCACGAGACGGCCGGGGAGCTGTTTTTT.

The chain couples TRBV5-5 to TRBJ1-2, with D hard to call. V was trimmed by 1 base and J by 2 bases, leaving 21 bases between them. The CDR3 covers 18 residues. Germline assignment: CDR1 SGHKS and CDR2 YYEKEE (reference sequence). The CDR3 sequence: CASSLRSTMATRNYGYTF. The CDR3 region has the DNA TGTGCCAGCAGCTTGAGGTCAACTATGGCTACACGCAACTATGGCTACACCTTC.

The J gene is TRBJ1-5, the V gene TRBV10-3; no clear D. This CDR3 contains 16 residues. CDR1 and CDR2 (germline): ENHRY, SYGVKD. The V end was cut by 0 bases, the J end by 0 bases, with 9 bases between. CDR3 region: CAISESGRASNQPQHF. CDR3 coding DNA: TGTGCCATCAGTGAGTCGGGTAGGGCTAGCAATCAGCCCCAGCATTTT.

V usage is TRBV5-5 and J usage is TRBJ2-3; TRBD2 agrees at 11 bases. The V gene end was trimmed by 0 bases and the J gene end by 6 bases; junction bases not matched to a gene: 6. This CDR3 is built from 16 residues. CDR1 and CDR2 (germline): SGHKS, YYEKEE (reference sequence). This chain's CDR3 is CASSLGWTSGLDTQYF. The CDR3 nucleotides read TGTGCCAGCAGCTTGGGGTGGACTAGCGGGTTGGATACGCAGTATTTT. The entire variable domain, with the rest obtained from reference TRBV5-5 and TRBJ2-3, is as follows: DAGVTQSPTHLIKTRGQQVTLRCSPISGHKSVSWYQQVLGQGPQFIFQYYEKEERGRGNFPDRFSARQFPNYSSELNVNALLLGDSALYLCASSLGWTSGLDTQYFGPGTRLTVL.

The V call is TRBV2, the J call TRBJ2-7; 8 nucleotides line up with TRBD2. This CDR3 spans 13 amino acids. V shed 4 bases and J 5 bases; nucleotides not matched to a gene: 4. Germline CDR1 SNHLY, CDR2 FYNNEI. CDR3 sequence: CASSGDGGDEQYF. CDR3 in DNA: TGTGCCAGCAGTGGCGACGGGGGGGACGAGCAGTACTTC.

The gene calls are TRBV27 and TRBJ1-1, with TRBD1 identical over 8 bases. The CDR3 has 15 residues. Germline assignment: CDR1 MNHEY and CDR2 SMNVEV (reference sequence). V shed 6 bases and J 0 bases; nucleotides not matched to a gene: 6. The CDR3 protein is CASRTPQGVNTEAFF. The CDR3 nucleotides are TGTGCCAGCAGAACGCCACAGGGGGTGAACACTGAAGCTTTCTTT.

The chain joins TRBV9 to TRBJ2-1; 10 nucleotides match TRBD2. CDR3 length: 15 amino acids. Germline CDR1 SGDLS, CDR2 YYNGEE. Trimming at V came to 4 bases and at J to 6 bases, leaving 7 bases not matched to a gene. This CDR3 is CASSLSGRALNEQFF. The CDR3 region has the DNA TGTGCCAGCAGCCTAAGCGGGAGGGCCCTCAATGAGCAGTTCTTC.

The CDR3 here is CASSHGTGGLGGYTF. In DNA form, the CDR3 reads TGTGCCAGCAGCCACGGGACAGGAGGTTTGGGTGGCTACACCTTC. The rearrangement joins TRBV7-6 to TRBJ1-2; 8 nucleotides match TRBD1. The CDR3 sequence is 15 residues long. The ends lost 5 bases at V and 7 bases at J; junction bases unmatched: 12. Germline CDR1 SGHVS, CDR2 FNYEAQ.

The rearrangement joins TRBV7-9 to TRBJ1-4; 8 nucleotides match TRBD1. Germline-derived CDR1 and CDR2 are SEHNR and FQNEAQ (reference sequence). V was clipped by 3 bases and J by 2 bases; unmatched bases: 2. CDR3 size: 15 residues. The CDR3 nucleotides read TGTGCCAGCAGCTTGGCAGGGGGCACTAATGAAAAACTGTTTTTT. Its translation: CASSLAGGTNEKLFF. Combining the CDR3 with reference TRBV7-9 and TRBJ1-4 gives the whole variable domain DTGVSQNPRHKITKRGQNVTFRCDPISEHNRLYWYRQTLGQGPEFLTYFQNEAQLEKSRLLSDRFSAERPKGSFSTLEIQRTEQGDSAMYLCASSLAGGTNEKLFFGSGTQLSVL.

The CDR3 nucleotides are TGTGCCAGCAGCCCGGGGGGGGGAGATACGCAGTATTTT. It codes for CASSPGGGDTQYF. The genes are TRBV7-9 and TRBJ2-3; 8 nucleotides line up with TRBD2. Looked up from germline, CDR1 is SEHNR and CDR2 is FQNEAQ (reference sequence). The CDR3 is made up of 13 amino acids. The V segment lost 5 bases and the J segment 5 bases; nucleotides outside the gene matches: 3.

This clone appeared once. The DNA of the CDR3 is TGTGCCAGCAGCGTATCCGCAACTAATGAAAAACTGTTTTTT. This gives the protein CASSVSATNEKLFF. The chain uses TRBV9 and TRBJ1-4; D is unclear. With 1 base removed from V and 0 bases from J, the gap between germline ends came to 4 bases. The CDR3 spans 14 residues. Germline CDR1 reads SGDLS; CDR2 reads YYNGEE.

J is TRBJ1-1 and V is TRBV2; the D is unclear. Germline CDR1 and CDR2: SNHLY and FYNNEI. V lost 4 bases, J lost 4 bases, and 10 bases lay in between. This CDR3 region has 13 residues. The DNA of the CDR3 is TGTGCCAGCAGTGTGGGGTCTAGCACTGAAGCTTTCTTT. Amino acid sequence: CASSVGSSTEAFF. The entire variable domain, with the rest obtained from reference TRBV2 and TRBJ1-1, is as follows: EPEVTQTPSHQVTQMGQEVILRCVPISNHLYFYWYRQILGQKVEFLVSFYNNEISEKSEIFDDQFSVERPDGSNFTLKIRSTKLEDSAMYFCASSVGSSTEAFFGQGTRLTVV.